What follows is one T cell receptor (beta chain) and its context. This clone was seen a single time. It has no known antigen specificity. No base quality values were provided; no much bigger clone lies one nucleotide off. The immunoSEQ Assay, a bias-controlled multiplex PCR, was used to amplify TCRbeta CDR3 regions from genomic DNA. In the original analysis: The number of nucleated cells in each sample was estimated from the amplification of reference gene primers within the assay. Sequence reads were collapsed and filtered to measure the absolute abundance of every unique TCRbeta CDR3 rearrangement. For each sample, productive Simpson clonality was calculated by taking the square root of Simpson's diversity index across productive rearrangements. The table was pulled from immuneACCESS by TCRdb, which kept in-frame rearrangements only. Such tables lose some clones; where checked, under half of the loss comes from unresolved V genes, and the rest has no known cause. Clonal size and the V and J genes are those of that table, whereas D and trimming came from the DNA. Within this sample are about 230,000 clones, with approximately 82% of them counted one time only. The ten largest clones take up around 2.5% of the sample.

These data originate in a study of blood T cell repertoires in COVID-19 (dated by TCRdb to the early 2020s). General notes on the study: Samples from collaborators originated in the United States, Italy and Spain and spanned both the acute and convalescent phases of COVID-19. The samples were drawn from the first 160 participants of the ongoing ImmuneRACE study and from more than 1,000 subjects provided by 6 global collaborators. Subjects who had been exposed to COVID-19, were actively infected with it, or had recovered from it provided the deeply sampled blood TCRbeta repertoires that made up the dataset. Where available, HLA class I and class II types were obtained from metadata supplied by the sample provider rather than from assay-based typing. The prospective study material was composed of cDNA or gDNA derived from T cells, B-cell-depleted T cells, or PBMCs. The repertoires were made available in a free public database intended to serve as a resource for research on the immune response to SARS-CoV-2. A de-identified subject ID, COVID-19 status, age in years and sex were almost always included in the sample metadata. Overall study results and their limits: How much clinical and demographic metadata was included differed by source and by participant, and the metadata was provided uncurated.

The collaborating institutions used their own protocols to collect whole blood in K2EDTA tubes. For TCRbeta analysis, collaborators shipped samples as frozen whole blood, isolated PBMCs, or DNA extracted from either of those sample types. Trimming removed 6 bases from V and 0 bases from J; the gene matches leave 8 bases unexplained. Taken from cysteine to phenylalanine, the CDR3 has 16 residues. Of the read, only the CDR3 DNA is kept; its 48 bases are in frame from base 1. Sequences MDHEN (CDR1) and SYDVKM (CDR2) are obtained from the germline V gene. The sequenced sample was peripheral blood. The clonotype was recovered from a woman in her 70s with active or convalescent COVID-19. The rearrangement joined TRBV28 to TRBJ2-1, and TRBD2 matches 7 of the central bases. The DNA reads as follows: TGTGCCAGCAGCACGGGGGGACCGGTCTCCTACAATGAGCAGTTCTTC. This translates into CASSTGGPVSYNEQFF.